This T cell receptor (beta chain) was documented in a study of blood T cells in healthy people across ages. This CDR3 spans 15 amino acids. Losses at the gene ends were 5 bases for V and 3 bases for J; bases not matched to a gene: 11. Germline-derived CDR1 and CDR2 are DFQATT and SNEGSKA (reference sequence). Then a second PCR, running roughly 7 to 11 cycles, was carried out with a sample-barcoded 5' primer and a J-beta primer mix. A single record per CDR3 protein comes from TCRdb applying MiXCR to the 5' RACE reads. The table lists 700,000 to 900,000 distinct CDR3 sequences, about 26% of them singletons. This sample was also put to use in a study of T cells of mothers and their children. That work states: Extraction yielded RNA that went, in full, into cDNA synthesis at approximately 1.5 ug per 15 ul. The second PCR's M1S primer added sample barcodes and 2-4 random nucleotides. Thymic selection molds TCR recombination products alike in related and unrelated pairs.

The sample comprised blood. The TCR sequence derives from a boy aged 5-17 years in good health. The rearrangement joins TRBV20-1 to TRBJ2-5; TRBD1 matches 8 bases. The CDR3 sequence is CSAGGQGRGEETQYF. The CDR3 nucleotides read TGCAGTGCTGGCGGACAGGGCAGGGGTGAAGAGACCCAGTACTTC.